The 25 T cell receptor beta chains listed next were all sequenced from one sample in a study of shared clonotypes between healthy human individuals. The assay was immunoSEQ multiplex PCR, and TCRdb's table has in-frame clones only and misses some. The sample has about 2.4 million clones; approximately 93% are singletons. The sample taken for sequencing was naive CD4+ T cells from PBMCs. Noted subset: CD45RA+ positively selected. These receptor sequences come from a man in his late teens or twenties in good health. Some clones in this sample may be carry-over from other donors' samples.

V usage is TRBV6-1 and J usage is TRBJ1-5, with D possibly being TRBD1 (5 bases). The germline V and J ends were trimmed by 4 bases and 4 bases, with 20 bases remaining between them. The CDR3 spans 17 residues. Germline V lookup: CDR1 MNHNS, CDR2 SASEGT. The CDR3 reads CASSASPSRGKNQPQHF. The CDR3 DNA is TGTGCCAGCAGTGCCTCCCCCTCCCGGGGGAAAAATCAGCCCCAGCATTTT.

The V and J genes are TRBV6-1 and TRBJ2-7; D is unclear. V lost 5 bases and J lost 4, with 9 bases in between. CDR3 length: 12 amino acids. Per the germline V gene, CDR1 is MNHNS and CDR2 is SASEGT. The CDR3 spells CASSLRAYEQYF. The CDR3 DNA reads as TGTGCCAGCAGTTTACGGGCTTACGAGCAGTACTTC.

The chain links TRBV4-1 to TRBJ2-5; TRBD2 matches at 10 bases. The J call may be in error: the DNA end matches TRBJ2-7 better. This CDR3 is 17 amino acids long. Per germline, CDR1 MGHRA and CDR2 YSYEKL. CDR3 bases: TGCGCCAGCAGCCAAGGACTAGCGGGCTTAAGCTCCTACGAGCAGTACTTC. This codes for CASSQGLAGLSSYEQYF.

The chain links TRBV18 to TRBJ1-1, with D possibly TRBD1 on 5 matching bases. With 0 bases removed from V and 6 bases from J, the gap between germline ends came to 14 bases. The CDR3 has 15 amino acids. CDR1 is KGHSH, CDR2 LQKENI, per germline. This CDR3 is CASSPPRGSGAEAFF. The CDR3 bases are TGTGCCAGCTCACCACCCCGGGGGAGTGGAGCTGAAGCTTTCTTT. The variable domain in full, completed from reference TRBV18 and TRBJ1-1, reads NAGVMQNPRHLVRRRGQEARLRCSPMKGHSHVYWYRQLPEEGLKFMVYLQKENIIDESGMPKERFSAEFPKEGPSILRIQQVVRGDSAAYFCASSPPRGSGAEAFFGQGTRLTVV.

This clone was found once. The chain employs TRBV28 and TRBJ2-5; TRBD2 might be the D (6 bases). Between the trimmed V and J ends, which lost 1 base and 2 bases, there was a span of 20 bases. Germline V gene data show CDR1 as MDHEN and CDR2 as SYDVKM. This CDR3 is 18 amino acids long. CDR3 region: CASSLSFFTLARQETQYF. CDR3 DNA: TGTGCCAGCAGTTTATCTTTCTTCACGCTAGCGAGACAAGAGACCCAGTACTTC.

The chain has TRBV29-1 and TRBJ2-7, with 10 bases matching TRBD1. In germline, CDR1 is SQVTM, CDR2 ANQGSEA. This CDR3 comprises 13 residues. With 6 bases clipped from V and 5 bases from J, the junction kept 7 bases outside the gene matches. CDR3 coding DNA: TGCAGCGTACCGGGACAGGGGATCCACGAGCAGTACTTC. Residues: CSVPGQGIHEQYF.

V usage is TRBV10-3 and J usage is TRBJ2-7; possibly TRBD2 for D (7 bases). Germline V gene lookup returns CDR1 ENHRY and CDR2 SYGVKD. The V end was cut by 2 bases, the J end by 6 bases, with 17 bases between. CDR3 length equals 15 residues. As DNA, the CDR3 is TGTGCCATCAGTGAGCGGGGGCCCGGGGAGGGCGAGCAGTACTTC. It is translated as CAISERGPGEGEQYF.

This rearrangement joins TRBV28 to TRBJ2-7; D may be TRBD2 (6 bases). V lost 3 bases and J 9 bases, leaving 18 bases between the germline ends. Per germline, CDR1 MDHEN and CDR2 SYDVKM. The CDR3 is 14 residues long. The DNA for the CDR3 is TGTGCCAGCAGTTTTGAGGGACTTTTACGAGGGCAGTACTTC. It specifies CASSFEGLLRGQYF.

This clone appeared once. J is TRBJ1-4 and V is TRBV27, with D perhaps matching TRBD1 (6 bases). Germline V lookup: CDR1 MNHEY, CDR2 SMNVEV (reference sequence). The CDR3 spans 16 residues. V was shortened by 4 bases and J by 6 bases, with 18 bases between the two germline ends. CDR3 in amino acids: CASSYFRGDKDEKLFF. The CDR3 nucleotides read TGTGCCAGCAGTTATTTTCGAGGGGACAAGGATGAAAAACTGTTTTTT. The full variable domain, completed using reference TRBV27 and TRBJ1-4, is EAQVTQNPRYLITVTGKKLTVTCSQNMNHEYMSWYRQDPGLGLRQIYYSMNVEVTDKGDVPEGYKVSRKEKRNFPLILESPSPNQTSLYFCASSYFRGDKDEKLFFGSGTQLSVL.

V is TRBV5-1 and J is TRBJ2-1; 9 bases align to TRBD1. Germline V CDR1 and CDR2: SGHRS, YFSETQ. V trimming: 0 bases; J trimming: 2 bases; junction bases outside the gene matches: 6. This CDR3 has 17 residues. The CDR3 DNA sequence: TGCGCCAGCAGCTTGGGGACAGGGGACCTTACCTACAATGAGCAGTTCTTC. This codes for CASSLGTGDLTYNEQFF.

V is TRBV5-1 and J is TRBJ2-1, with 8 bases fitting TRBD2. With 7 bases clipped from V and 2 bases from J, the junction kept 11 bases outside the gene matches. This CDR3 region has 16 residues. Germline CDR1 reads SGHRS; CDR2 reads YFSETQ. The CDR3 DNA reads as TGCGCCAGCGGCATCGATGCAGCGGGAGCCTACAATGAGCAGTTCTTC. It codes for CASGIDAAGAYNEQFF. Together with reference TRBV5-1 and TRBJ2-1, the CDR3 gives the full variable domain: KAGVTQTPRYLIKTRGQQVTLSCSPISGHRSVSWYQQTPGQGLQFLFEYFSETQRNKGNFPGRFSGRQFSNSRSEMNVSTLELGDSALYLCASGIDAAGAYNEQFFGPGTRLTVL.

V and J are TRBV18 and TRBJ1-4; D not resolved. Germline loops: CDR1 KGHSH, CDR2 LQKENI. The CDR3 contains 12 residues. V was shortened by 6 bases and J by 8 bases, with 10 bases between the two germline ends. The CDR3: CASSKLGEKLFF. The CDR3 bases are TGTGCCAGCTCGAAATTGGGAGAAAAACTGTTTTTT.

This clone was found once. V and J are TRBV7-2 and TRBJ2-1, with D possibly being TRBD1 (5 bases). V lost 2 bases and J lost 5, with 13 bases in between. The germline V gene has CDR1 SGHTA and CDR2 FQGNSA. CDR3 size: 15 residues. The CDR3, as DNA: TGTGCCAGCAGCTTAAGAGTCAGGGCCCACAATGAGCAGTTCTTC. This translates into CASSLRVRAHNEQFF.

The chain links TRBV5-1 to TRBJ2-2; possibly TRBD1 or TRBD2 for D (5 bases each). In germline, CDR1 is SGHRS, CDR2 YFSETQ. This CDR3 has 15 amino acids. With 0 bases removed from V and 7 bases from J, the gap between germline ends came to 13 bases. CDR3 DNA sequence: TGCGCCAGCAGCTTGGGGGACCCCCTCCTCGGGGAGCTGTTTTTT. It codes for CASSLGDPLLGELFF. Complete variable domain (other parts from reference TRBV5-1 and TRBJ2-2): KAGVTQTPRYLIKTRGQQVTLSCSPISGHRSVSWYQQTPGQGLQFLFEYFSETQRNKGNFPGRFSGRQFSNSRSEMNVSTLELGDSALYLCASSLGDPLLGELFFGEGSRLTVL.

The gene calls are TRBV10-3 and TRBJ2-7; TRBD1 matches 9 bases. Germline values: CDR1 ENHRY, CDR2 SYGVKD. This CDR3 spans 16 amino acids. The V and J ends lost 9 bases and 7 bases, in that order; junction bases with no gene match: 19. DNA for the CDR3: TGTGCCATAGGTGACTTTACCGGGACAGGGTCGGGAGAGCAGTACTTC. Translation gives CAIGDFTGTGSGEQYF.

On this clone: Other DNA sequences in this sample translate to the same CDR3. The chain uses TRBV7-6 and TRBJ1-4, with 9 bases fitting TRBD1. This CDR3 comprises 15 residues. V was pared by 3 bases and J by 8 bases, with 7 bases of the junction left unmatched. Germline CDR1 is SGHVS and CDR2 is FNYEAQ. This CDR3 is CASSFTGTGNEKLFF. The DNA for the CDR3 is TGTGCCAGCAGCTTTACCGGGACAGGGAACGAAAAACTGTTTTTT.

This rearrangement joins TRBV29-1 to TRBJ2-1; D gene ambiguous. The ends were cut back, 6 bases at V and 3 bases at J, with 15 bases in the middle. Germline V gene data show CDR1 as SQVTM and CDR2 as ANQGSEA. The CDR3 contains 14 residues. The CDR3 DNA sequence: TGCAGCGTGCAAGGTTGGTCGGGCTACAATGAGCAGTTCTTC. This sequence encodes CSVQGWSGYNEQFF.

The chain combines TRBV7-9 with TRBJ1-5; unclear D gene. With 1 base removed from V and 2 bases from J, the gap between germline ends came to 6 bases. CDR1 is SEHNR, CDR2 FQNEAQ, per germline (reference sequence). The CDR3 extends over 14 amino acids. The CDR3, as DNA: TGTGCCAGCAGCTTAGGGGTGGGCAATCAGCCCCAGCATTTT. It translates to CASSLGVGNQPQHF.

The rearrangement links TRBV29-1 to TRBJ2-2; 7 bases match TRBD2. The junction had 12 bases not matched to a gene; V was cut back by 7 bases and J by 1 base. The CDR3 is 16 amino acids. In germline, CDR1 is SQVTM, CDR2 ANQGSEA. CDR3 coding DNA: TGCAGCGCGGGGCGGGGCGGGAGTTGGAACACCGGGGAGCTGTTTTTT. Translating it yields CSAGRGGSWNTGELFF.

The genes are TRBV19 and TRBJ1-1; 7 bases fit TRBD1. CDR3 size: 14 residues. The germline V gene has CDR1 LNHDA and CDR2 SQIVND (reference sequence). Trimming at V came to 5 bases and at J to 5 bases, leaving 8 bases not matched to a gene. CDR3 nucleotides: TGTGCCAGTAGTCCAAGGGGGCGTTGGACTGAAGCTTTCTTT. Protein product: CASSPRGRWTEAFF.

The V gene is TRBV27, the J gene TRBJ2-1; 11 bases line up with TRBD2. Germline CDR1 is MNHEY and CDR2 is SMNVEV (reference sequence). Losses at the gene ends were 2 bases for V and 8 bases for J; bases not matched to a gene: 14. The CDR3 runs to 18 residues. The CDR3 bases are TGTGCCAGCAGTTTACTGACTAGCGGGACCAGACCGGCGTATGAGCAGTTCTTC. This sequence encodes CASSLLTSGTRPAYEQFF.

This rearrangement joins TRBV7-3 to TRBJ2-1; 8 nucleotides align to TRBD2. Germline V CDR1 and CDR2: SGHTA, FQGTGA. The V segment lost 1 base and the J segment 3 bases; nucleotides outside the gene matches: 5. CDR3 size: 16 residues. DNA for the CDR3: TGTGCCAGCAGCTTAATGGCGGGAGGTCTCTACAATGAGCAGTTCTTC. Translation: CASSLMAGGLYNEQFF.

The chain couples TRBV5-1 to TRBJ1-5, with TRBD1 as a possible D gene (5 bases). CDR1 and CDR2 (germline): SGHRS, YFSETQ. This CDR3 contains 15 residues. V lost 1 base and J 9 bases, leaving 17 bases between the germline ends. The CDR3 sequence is CASSLYGGALGPQHF. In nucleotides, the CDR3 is TGCGCCAGCAGCTTGTACGGTGGGGCATTGGGGCCCCAGCATTTT.

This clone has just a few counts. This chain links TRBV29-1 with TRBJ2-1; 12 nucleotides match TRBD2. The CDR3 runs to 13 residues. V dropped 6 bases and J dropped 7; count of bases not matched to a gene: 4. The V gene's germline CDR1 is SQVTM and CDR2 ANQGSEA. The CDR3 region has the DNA TGCAGCGTGACTAGCGGGAGAGGGAATGAGCAGTTCTTC. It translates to CSVTSGRGNEQFF.

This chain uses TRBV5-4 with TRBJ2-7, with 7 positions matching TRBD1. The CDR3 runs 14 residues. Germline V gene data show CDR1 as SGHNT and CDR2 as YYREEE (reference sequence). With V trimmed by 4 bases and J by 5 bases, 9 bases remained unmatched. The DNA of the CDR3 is TGTGCCAGCAGCACCCCCAGAGACAGGGACGAGCAGTACTTC. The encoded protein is CASSTPRDRDEQYF. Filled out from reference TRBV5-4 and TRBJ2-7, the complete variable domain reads ETGVTQSPTHLIKTRGQQVTLRCSSQSGHNTVSWYQQALGQGPQFIFQYYREEENGRGNFPPRFSGLQFPNYSSELNVNALELDDSALYLCASSTPRDRDEQYFGPGTRLTVT.